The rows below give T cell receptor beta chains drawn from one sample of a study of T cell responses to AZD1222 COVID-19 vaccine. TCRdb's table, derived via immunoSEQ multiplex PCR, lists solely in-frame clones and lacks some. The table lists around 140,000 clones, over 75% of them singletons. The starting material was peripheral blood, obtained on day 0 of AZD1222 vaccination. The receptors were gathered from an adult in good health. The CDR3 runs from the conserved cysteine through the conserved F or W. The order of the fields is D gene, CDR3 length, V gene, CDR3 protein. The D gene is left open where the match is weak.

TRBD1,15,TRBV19,CASSMARGGYQPQHF
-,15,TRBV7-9,CASSLWGTDTGELFF
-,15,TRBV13,CASSQAGQTSYEQYF
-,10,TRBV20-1,CSAFRTVATF
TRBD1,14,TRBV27,CASSLTGGMGTLHF
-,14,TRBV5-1,CASSLHGDSYEQYF
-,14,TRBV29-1,CSVVRAGEDTEAFF
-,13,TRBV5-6,CASSPGVAMGYTF
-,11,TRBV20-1,CSAPGNTEAFF
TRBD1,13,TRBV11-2,CASSLRTGYYQHF
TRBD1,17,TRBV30,CAWDRDRVPSGANVLTF
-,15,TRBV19,CASRRRQTNNSPLHF
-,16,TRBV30,CAWSVRFKGRPSGYTF
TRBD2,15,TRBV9,CASSATSGRWNEQFF
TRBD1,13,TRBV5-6,CASSRDRGVGYTF
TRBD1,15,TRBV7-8,CASSLAGQGGSPLHF
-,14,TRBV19,CASKIKTSDNEQFF
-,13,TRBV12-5,CASGFDVKNIQYF
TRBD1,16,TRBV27,CASSAREGAGNSPLHF
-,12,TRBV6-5,CASTRASGELFF
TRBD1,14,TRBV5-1,CASSLGQARDTQYF
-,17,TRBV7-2,CASSFGPGASSGNTIYF
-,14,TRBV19,CASSIDQRNTEAFF
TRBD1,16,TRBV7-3,CASSLSLRGTVSEQYF
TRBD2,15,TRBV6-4,CASSDSSGSTGELFF
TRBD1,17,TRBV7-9,CASSWGDREEDREKLFF
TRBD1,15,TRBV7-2,CASSLGGQGLYGYTF
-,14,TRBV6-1,CASSLTQGTDTQYF
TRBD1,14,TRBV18,CASSQGQKNEKLFF
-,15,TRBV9,CASSALEGIGDTIYF
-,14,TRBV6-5,CASRHPAANYGYTF
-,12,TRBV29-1,CSVDPGALGYTF
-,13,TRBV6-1,CASSERGDGEAFF
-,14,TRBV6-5,CATCGGGSNSPLHF
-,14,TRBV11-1,CASSQDTVNSPLHF
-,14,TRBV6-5,CASSRAGDLYGYTF
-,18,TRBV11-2,CASSLNLPQGRLFYEQYF
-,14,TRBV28,CASRVARANSPLHF
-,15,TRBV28,CASTTGGADGDIQYF
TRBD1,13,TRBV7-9,CASRQGANTEAFF
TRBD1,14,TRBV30,CAWSRQGVTKKLFF
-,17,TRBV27,CASSLFLSGRRVYEQYF
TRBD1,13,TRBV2,CATSRDRNSPLHF
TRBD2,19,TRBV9,CASSRFPGLAGGHYYEQYF
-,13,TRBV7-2,CASSLAGNYGYTF
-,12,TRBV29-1,CSVVLLTDTQYF